This TCR beta chain was documented in a study of T cell responses to AZD1222 COVID-19 vaccine. V shed 6 bases and J shed 0 bases, with 29 bases lying between them. The length of the CDR3 is 20 residues. Germline lookup yields CDR1 WNHNN and CDR2 SYGVQD (reference sequence). Generated by immunoSEQ multiplex PCR, the TCRdb table keeps only in-frame clones and is missing some. The sample includes 100,000 to 150,000 clones, around 89% of them seen just once. The chain employs TRBV10-1 and TRBJ1-2; no clear D gene. The TCR comes from an adult in good health. The material sequenced was peripheral blood, taken on day 0 of MenACWY control vaccination. The CDR3, as DNA: TGCGCCAGCAGCTCGGGTGGGGTATCCACTCGGTTGGGTTCTAACTATGGCTACACCTTC. Its protein product is CASSSGGVSTRLGSNYGYTF.